One TCR beta chain is described in this entry. The antigen remains unidentified. The data stem from a study of T cell responses to AZD1222 COVID-19 vaccine. Study-level points and caveats: Donor demographics were predominantly white British with a female majority; clonal diversity may be underestimated.

Second-dose recipients at about 4 or about 12 weeks were treated as one pooled group. V lost 4 bases to trimming and J lost 5 bases; unmatched junction nucleotides: 6. The CDR3 loop spans 14 amino acids. Germline CDR1 reads LNHNV; CDR2 reads YYDKDF (reference sequence). Sequenced by immunoSEQ multiplex PCR; TCRdb stores in-frame clones only, minus some. Of around 140,000 clones listed, 85% to 90% are singletons. This sample comprised peripheral blood, obtained 28 days after the second AZD1222 dose. The sequence was obtained from an adult who received the AZD1222 COVID-19 vaccine. The chain combines TRBV15 with TRBJ2-5; 8 nucleotides match TRBD1. The CDR3 nucleotides read TGTGCCACCAGCACAAGGACAGGGTGGGAGACCCAGTACTTC. It is translated as CATSTRTGWETQYF.